A single sample gave rise to the 10 T cell receptor beta chains below, sequenced in a study of blood T cell repertoires in COVID-19 (TCRdb year 2020). Library generation was performed with the immunoSEQ multiplex PCR assay. Held by TCRdb, this immuneACCESS table contains in-frame sequences only and omits some clones. Under half of the omission traces to an unresolved V gene where checked; the cause of the rest is unknown. This sample holds roughly 160,000 clones; about 85% were observed only once. 6.9% of the sample is held by the ten biggest clonotypes. Material for sequencing was peripheral blood. These receptors originate from a man at least 80 years old with COVID-19, enrolled during active disease.

The chain couples TRBV7-7 to TRBJ1-3, with a possible D match to TRBD1 (6 bases). Between the trimmed V and J ends, which lost 5 bases and 1 base, there was a span of 15 bases. Germline V CDR1 and CDR2: SSHAT, FNYEAQ (reference sequence). The CDR3 spans 16 residues. CDR3 DNA sequence: TGTGCCAGCAGCCCCTACCTCGACAGGTCTGGAAACACCATATATTTT. Its protein product is CASSPYLDRSGNTIYF.

The chain carries TRBV5-1 and TRBJ1-2; TRBD1 matches at 7 bases. The trim removed 6 bases at V and 2 bases at J, leaving 10 bases unmatched. Per the germline V gene, CDR1 is SGHRS and CDR2 is YFSETQ. There are 15 residues in the CDR3. The CDR3 spells CASNPRDSRNYGYTF. The CDR3, as DNA: TGCGCCAGCAACCCACGGGACAGCAGGAACTATGGCTACACCTTC.

The CDR3 region has the DNA TGTGCCAGCAGCTCGATACTAGCGGGGGGCACAGATACGCAGTATTTT. Residues: CASSSILAGGTDTQYF. The chain combines TRBV7-2 with TRBJ2-3, with 11 bases fitting TRBD2. J lost 1 base, V lost 4 bases, and 4 bases had no gene match. Germline lookup yields CDR1 SGHTA and CDR2 FQGNSA. The CDR3 is 16 residues long.

The V call is TRBV6-1, the J call TRBJ1-6, with TRBD1 matching 8 bases. Germline lookup yields CDR1 MNHNS and CDR2 SASEGT. The CDR3 covers 16 residues. Trimming cost V 4 bases and J 0 bases; bases outside gene matches: 2. The DNA of the CDR3 is TGTGCCAGCAGTGCAACAGGGGGCTCCTATAATTCACCCCTCCACTTT. Translation: CASSATGGSYNSPLHF.

The chain recombines TRBV5-5 with TRBJ2-2, with D unclear. With 2 bases removed from V and 0 bases from J, the gap between germline ends came to 5 bases. Germline lookup yields CDR1 SGHKS and CDR2 YYEKEE (reference sequence). The CDR3 length is 14 residues. CDR3 protein: CASSFLTNTGELFF. CDR3 nucleotide sequence: TGTGCCAGCAGCTTCTTAACGAACACCGGGGAGCTGTTTTTT.

The chain links TRBV7-3 to TRBJ2-3; no clear D. Germline CDR1 reads SGHTA; CDR2 reads FQGTGA. V lost 2 bases and J lost 0, with 12 bases in between. The CDR3 is 16 amino acids. The DNA for the CDR3 is TGTGCCAGCAGCTTACGCTACGGTCCTAGCACAGATACGCAGTATTTT. This gives the protein CASSLRYGPSTDTQYF.

V is TRBV5-8 and J is TRBJ2-5; TRBD2 agrees at 11 bases. V shed 0 bases and J 2 bases; nucleotides not matched to a gene: 3. Looked up from germline, CDR1 is SGHTS and CDR2 is YDEGEE. The CDR3 totals 16 residues. The CDR3 here is CASSLDPSGGQETQYF. In nucleotides, the CDR3 is TGTGCCAGCAGCTTGGATCCTAGCGGGGGGCAAGAGACCCAGTACTTC.

The chain joins TRBV5-1 to TRBJ1-1; D remains unclear. This CDR3 comprises 14 residues. V lost 4 bases to trimming and J lost 5 bases, with 15 bases between them. CDR1 is SGHRS and CDR2 is YFSETQ in the germline V gene. CDR3 region: CASSPDPGGTEAFF. In DNA, the CDR3 is TGCGCCAGCAGCCCGGACCCGGGAGGAACTGAAGCTTTCTTT.

The rearrangement joins TRBV5-4 to TRBJ2-1; no reliable D call. This CDR3 spans 13 amino acids. Deletions cut 4 bases from V and 5 bases from J, with 10 bases between. Germline V gene data show CDR1 as SGHNT and CDR2 as YYREEE (reference sequence). The CDR3 nucleotides are TGTGCCAGCAGCCCGTCGCCTAACAATGAGCAGTTCTTC. Residues: CASSPSPNNEQFF.

This chain uses TRBV5-1 with TRBJ2-7, with 8 bases fitting TRBD1. The J segment lost 2 bases and the V segment lost 4 bases, leaving 8 bases of the junction unmatched. The CDR3 has 15 amino acids. Germline assignment: CDR1 SGHRS and CDR2 YFSETQ. CDR3 DNA: TGCGCCAGCAGCGCCGGGACAGGACGGGCCTACGAGCAGTACTTC. Translation gives CASSAGTGRAYEQYF.